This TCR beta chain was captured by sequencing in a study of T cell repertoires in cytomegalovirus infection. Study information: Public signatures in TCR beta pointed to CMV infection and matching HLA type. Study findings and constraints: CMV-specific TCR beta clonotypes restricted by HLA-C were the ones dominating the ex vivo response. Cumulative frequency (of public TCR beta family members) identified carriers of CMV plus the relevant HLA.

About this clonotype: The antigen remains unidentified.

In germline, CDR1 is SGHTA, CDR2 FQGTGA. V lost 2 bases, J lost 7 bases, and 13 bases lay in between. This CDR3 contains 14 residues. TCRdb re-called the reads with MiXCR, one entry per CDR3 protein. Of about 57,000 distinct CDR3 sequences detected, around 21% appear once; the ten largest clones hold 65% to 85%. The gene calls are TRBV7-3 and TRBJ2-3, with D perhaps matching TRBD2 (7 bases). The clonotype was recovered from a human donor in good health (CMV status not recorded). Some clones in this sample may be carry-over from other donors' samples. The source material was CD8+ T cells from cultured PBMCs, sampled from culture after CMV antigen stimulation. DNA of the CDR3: TGTGCCAGCAGCTTAGAGGGGGGGTCAAATACGCAGTATTTT. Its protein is CASSLEGGSNTQYF.